Following are 12 T cell receptor beta chains from one sample sequenced in a study of T cell changes during pregnancy in multiple sclerosis (dated by TCRdb to between 2018 and 2020). Library preparation used the immunoSEQ multiplex PCR assay. TCRdb took over this immuneACCESS table, retaining in-frame rearrangements with V and J assigned. Such tables are incomplete; in checked studies, under half of the missing clones stem from an unresolved V gene, and the remainder is unexplained. Within this sample are some 50,000 clones, with approximately 90% of them counted one time only. 2.9% of the sample rests with the top ten. Sequencing was performed on CD8+ T cells from peripheral blood mononuclear cells, taken in the second trimester of pregnancy. The origin of the receptors is a female donor with multiple sclerosis, enrolled in a pregnancy study.

The V and J genes are TRBV7-3 and TRBJ2-2; TRBD2 matches 7 bases. Trimming cost V 5 bases and J 2 bases; bases outside gene matches: 2. The CDR3 is 14 amino acids. The germline CDR1 and CDR2 sequences are SGHTA and FQGTGA. The CDR3 nucleotides are TGTGCCAGCAGCCCTAGCGGAAACACCGGGGAGCTGTTTTTT. The encoded protein is CASSPSGNTGELFF.

There are a few counts of this clone. The CDR3 reads CASSDRDIEAFF. As DNA, the CDR3 is TGTGCCAGCAGCGACCGGGACATTGAAGCTTTCTTT. The chain has TRBV9 and TRBJ1-1, with a possible D match to TRBD1 (6 bases). Germline loops: CDR1 SGDLS, CDR2 YYNGEE. CDR3 length: 12 residues. V lost 3 bases and J lost 7, with 10 bases in between.

The chain carries TRBV7-9 and TRBJ2-7; D uncertain. Trimming left V 2 bases short and J 3 bases short, with 5 bases between. Germline V lookup: CDR1 SEHNR, CDR2 FQNEAQ (reference sequence). This CDR3 comprises 12 residues. CDR3 protein: CASSLIGYEQYF. As DNA, the CDR3 is TGTGCCAGCAGCTTAATCGGCTACGAGCAGTACTTC. The full variable domain, rest sourced from reference TRBV7-9 and TRBJ2-7, is DTGVSQNPRHKITKRGQNVTFRCDPISEHNRLYWYRQTLGQGPEFLTYFQNEAQLEKSRLLSDRFSAERPKGSFSTLEIQRTEQGDSAMYLCASSLIGYEQYFGPGTRLTVT.

The chain couples TRBV19 to TRBJ1-1; D gene uncertain. The CDR3 is 12 residues long. V was trimmed by 7 bases and J by 12 bases, leaving 18 bases between them. CDR1 is LNHDA and CDR2 is SQIVND in the germline V gene (reference sequence). This chain's CDR3 is CASTHMAGRTFF. The CDR3 DNA is TGTGCCAGTACCCACATGGCTGGGAGAACTTTCTTT.

This chain uses TRBV27 with TRBJ2-7; D remains unclear. Germline-derived CDR1 and CDR2 are MNHEY and SMNVEV (reference sequence). The V end lost 10 bases, the J end lost 3 bases, and 10 bases lay between the germline ends. This CDR3 is 11 amino acids long. This chain's CDR3 is CATSSFYEQYF. For the CDR3, the DNA is TGTGCCACCTCCTCTTTCTACGAGCAGTACTTC.

This clone was seen only once. This chain connects TRBV6-1 to TRBJ1-5; TRBD1 matches 9 bases. The CDR3 extends over 15 amino acids. J gave up 2 bases and V 6 bases, and 5 bases lay outside the gene matches. Germline loops: CDR1 MNHNS, CDR2 SASEGT. The CDR3 sequence is CASRVQGAGNQPQHF. In nucleotides, the CDR3 is TGTGCCAGCAGGGTACAGGGGGCGGGCAATCAGCCCCAGCATTTT.

The chain uses TRBV9 and TRBJ2-2; D is perhaps TRBD1 (6 bases). Looked up from germline, CDR1 is SGDLS and CDR2 is YYNGEE. This CDR3 contains 16 residues. Between the trimmed V and J ends, which lost 2 bases and 8 bases, there was a span of 19 bases. CDR3 region: CASSVDGRTVGGELFF. CDR3 nucleotide sequence: TGTGCCAGCAGCGTTGACGGACGGACAGTTGGAGGGGAGCTGTTTTTT.

The chain links TRBV7-2 to TRBJ2-2; D not resolved. V lost 2 bases to trimming and J lost 7 bases, with 2 bases between them. Germline CDR1 reads SGHTA; CDR2 reads FQGNSA. The CDR3 covers 11 residues. The CDR3 here is CASSLLGELFF. The CDR3 DNA reads TGTGCCAGCAGCTTACTCGGGGAGCTGTTTTTT.

CDR3 nucleotide sequence: TGTGCCAGCAGCTTAGTAATATCGGGGGGCGAGCAGTACTTC. Translating gives CASSLVISGGEQYF. This chain uses TRBV7-9 with TRBJ2-7, with 7 bases lining up with TRBD2. The CDR3 has 14 residues. V trimming: 1 base; J trimming: 6 bases; junction bases outside the gene matches: 6. Germline CDR1 is SEHNR and CDR2 is FQNEAQ (reference sequence).

The chain carries TRBV19 and TRBJ2-5; 10 nucleotides match TRBD1. Trimming removed 6 bases from V and 2 bases from J; junction bases left unmatched: 0. This CDR3 comprises 13 residues. The germline V gene has CDR1 LNHDA and CDR2 SQIVND (reference sequence). The CDR3 is CASRDRGQETQYF. The DNA of the CDR3 is TGTGCCAGTAGGGACAGGGGGCAAGAGACCCAGTACTTC. Combining the CDR3 with reference TRBV19 and TRBJ2-5 gives the whole variable domain DGGITQSPKYLFRKEGQNVTLSCEQNLNHDAMYWYRQDPGQGLRLIYYSQIVNDFQKGDIAEGYSVSREKKESFPLTVTSAQKNPTAFYLCASRDRGQETQYFGPGTRLLVL.

The J gene is TRBJ2-5, the V gene TRBV13; TRBD2 agrees at 9 bases. The CDR3 spans 15 residues. Trimming cost V 4 bases and J 5 bases; bases outside gene matches: 8. CDR1 and CDR2 (germline): PRHDT, FYEKMQ (reference sequence). CDR3: CASSSRRGGEETQYF. In DNA, the CDR3 is TGTGCCAGCAGCTCCCGGCGGGGGGGCGAGGAGACCCAGTACTTC.

The chain is built from TRBV7-6 and TRBJ2-7, with 11 bases that match TRBD1. This CDR3 contains 14 residues. The germline V gene encodes CDR1 SGHVS and CDR2 FNYEAQ. With 5 bases clipped from V and 3 bases from J, the junction kept 3 bases outside the gene matches. CDR3 region: CASSPGQGVYEQYF. For the CDR3, the DNA is TGTGCCAGCAGCCCGGGACAGGGGGTCTACGAGCAGTACTTC. The full variable domain, in which reference TRBV7-6 and TRBJ2-7 provide the parts outside the CDR3, is GAGVSQSPRYKVTKRGQDVALRCDPISGHVSLYWYRQALGQGPEFLTYFNYEAQQDKSGLPNDRFSAERPEGSISTLTIQRTEQRDSAMYRCASSPGQGVYEQYFGPGTRLTVT.